The rows below give T cell receptor beta chains drawn from one sample of a study of blood T cell repertoires in COVID-19. TCRdb's copy holds only in-frame clones and misses some; the assay was immunoSEQ multiplex PCR. The data hold roughly 120,000 clones, with around 87% observed a single time. Source material: peripheral blood. These receptors were obtained from an older woman with COVID-19, enrolled during active disease. Both conserved end residues are part of each CDR3. The D gene is left open where the match is weak. Not all rows give a size; the values are once, few, many and, for expanded clones, a class.

v_gene	j_gene	abundance	d_gene	CDR3nt	CDR3aa
TRBV4-2	TRBJ2-3	.	TRBD2	TGTGCCAGCAGCCAAGAAGGGCGGGGGGGCACAGATACGCAGTATTTT	CASSQEGRGGTDTQYF
TRBV4-3	TRBJ2-7	once	TRBD1	TGCGCCAGCAGCCAGAACCGGGACAGACCGAACTACGAGCAGTACTTC	CASSQNRDRPNYEQYF
TRBV27	TRBJ1-4	.	.	TGTGCCAGCCCCCCCAAGACAGATGAAAAACTGTTTTTT	CASPPKTDEKLFF
TRBV27	TRBJ1-2	.	TRBD1	TGTGCCAGCAGCGTGACAGGGAACTATGGCTACACCTTC	CASSVTGNYGYTF
TRBV29-1	TRBJ2-5	.	TRBD1	TGCAGCGTCCAACAGGGGGGAGAGACCCAGTACTTC	CSVQQGGETQYF
TRBV3-1/TRBV3-2	TRBJ2-1	once	TRBD2	TGTGCCAGCAGCCAAGAGGGGGGGGGCTACAATGAGCAGTTCTTC	CASSQEGGGYNEQFF
TRBV19	TRBJ2-1	.	.	TGTGCCAGTAGTATAGATCGAGGGGCGGCCAGGGGTGGTGAGCAGTTCTTC	CASSIDRGAARGGEQFF
TRBV9	TRBJ2-5	once	TRBD2	TGTGCCAGCAGCGTAGCGCCTAGCGGGGGCGGCCAGACCCAGTACTTC	CASSVAPSGGGQTQYF
TRBV5-4	TRBJ2-1	.	TRBD2	TGTGCCAGCAGCTTGTATTGGCAGCTCGCGGCGGGGGGGAACAATGAGCAGTTCTTC	CASSLYWQLAAGGNNEQFF
TRBV18	TRBJ1-6	.	TRBD1	TGTGCCAGCTCGGGGTCCCGGGACAGGCTTAATTCACCCCTCCACTTT	CASSGSRDRLNSPLHF
TRBV19	TRBJ1-5	.	.	TGTGCCAGTAGTAGTCCGGGGATCAATCAGCCCCAGCATTTT	CASSSPGINQPQHF
TRBV5-1	TRBJ2-3	.	TRBD2	TGCGCCAGCAGCTTGGCGTTGACTAGCGGGGTGGGTGGCACAGATACGCAGTATTTT	CASSLALTSGVGGTDTQYF
TRBV9	TRBJ2-3	.	TRBD1	TGTGCCAGCAGCCCCGGACAGGGGGCAGCAGATACGCAGTATTTT	CASSPGQGAADTQYF
TRBV2	TRBJ1-1	few	.	TGTGCCAGCAGTGAAGAGGGACTCGGGAACACTGAAGCTTTCTTT	CASSEEGLGNTEAFF
TRBV3-1/TRBV3-2	TRBJ1-1	.	.	TGTGCCAGCAGCCAAGGACAGATGAACACTGAAGCTTTCTTT	CASSQGQMNTEAFF
TRBV4-1	TRBJ1-2	.	TRBD1	TGCGCCAGCAGCCAAGAGGGACAGAACTATGGCTACACCTTC	CASSQEGQNYGYTF
TRBV7-2	TRBJ2-5	.	TRBD2	TGTGCCAGTAGCGGGACTAGCGGCCAAGAGACCCAGTACTTC	CASSGTSGQETQYF
TRBV7-3	TRBJ1-2	.	.	TGTGCCAGCAGCATACGCCAACAGGGTTTGAATGGCTACACCTTC	CASSIRQQGLNGYTF
TRBV6-2/TRBV6-3	TRBJ1-1	.	TRBD1	TGTGCCAGCAGTTACTCGGGACAGGTTAACACTGAAGCTTTCTTT	CASSYSGQVNTEAFF
TRBV11-2	TRBJ2-3	.	.	TGTGCCAGCAGCTTAGGGGGCTCACAGTCGGATACGCAGTATTTT	CASSLGGSQSDTQYF
TRBV3-1/TRBV3-2	TRBJ1-6	.	.	TGTGCCAGCAGCCAAGCAGGGGCTAATTCACCCCTCCACTTT	CASSQAGANSPLHF
TRBV6-2/TRBV6-3	TRBJ1-5	.	.	TGTGCCAGCAGTTACCCTTGGTACCTGGAGGGCGGTTTTAGCAATCAGCCCCAGCATTTT	CASSYPWYLEGGFSNQPQHF
TRBV18	TRBJ1-1	.	.	TGTGCCAGCTCACCAGCCACCCCGGGGAACACTGAAGCTTTCTTT	CASSPATPGNTEAFF
TRBV2	TRBJ1-5	.	TRBD1	TGTGCCAGCAGTGACAGGGGGGTAGGTCAGCCCCAGCATTTT	CASSDRGVGQPQHF
TRBV11-3	TRBJ2-7	.	.	TGTGCCAGCATCACGAGAGGGGGCTCCTACGAGCAGTACTTC	CASITRGGSYEQYF
TRBV27	TRBJ1-2	.	TRBD1	TGTGCCACCGGTAGAGGCGACAGGGGTGGCTACACCTTC	CATGRGDRGGYTF
TRBV6-5	TRBJ1-4	.	.	TGTGCCAGCAGGCCTACAGGGAATTGGGGTGAAAAACTGTTTTTT	CASRPTGNWGEKLFF